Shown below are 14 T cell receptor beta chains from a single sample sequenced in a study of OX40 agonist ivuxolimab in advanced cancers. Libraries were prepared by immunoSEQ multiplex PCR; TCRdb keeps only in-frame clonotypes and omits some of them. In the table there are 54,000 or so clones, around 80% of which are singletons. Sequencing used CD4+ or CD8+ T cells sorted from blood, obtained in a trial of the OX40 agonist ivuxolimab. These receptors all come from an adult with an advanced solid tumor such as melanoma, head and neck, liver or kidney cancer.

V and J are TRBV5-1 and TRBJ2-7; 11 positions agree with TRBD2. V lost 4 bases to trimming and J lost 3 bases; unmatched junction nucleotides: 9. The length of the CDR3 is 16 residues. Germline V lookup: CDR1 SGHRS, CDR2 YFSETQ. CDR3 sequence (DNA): TGCGCCAGCAGCCCCACTCTAGCGGGAGGATTCTACGAGCAGTACTTC. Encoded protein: CASSPTLAGGFYEQYF.

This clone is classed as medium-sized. CDR3 loop: CASLPIGGNAYNEQFF. The CDR3 DNA reads as TGTGCCAGCCTCCCGATAGGAGGCAATGCGTACAATGAGCAGTTCTTC. The genes are TRBV27 and TRBJ2-1; a weak D match, TRBD2 (5 bases). Germline assignment: CDR1 MNHEY and CDR2 SMNVEV (reference sequence). The CDR3 runs to 16 residues. Trimming removed 8 bases from V and 4 bases from J, with 21 bases in between.

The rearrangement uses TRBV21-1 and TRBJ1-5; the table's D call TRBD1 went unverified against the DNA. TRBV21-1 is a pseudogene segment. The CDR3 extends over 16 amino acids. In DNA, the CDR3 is TGTGCCAGCAGCACCTCCGACAGGGAAAGCAATCAGCCCCAGCATTTT. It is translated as CASSTSDRESNQPQHF.

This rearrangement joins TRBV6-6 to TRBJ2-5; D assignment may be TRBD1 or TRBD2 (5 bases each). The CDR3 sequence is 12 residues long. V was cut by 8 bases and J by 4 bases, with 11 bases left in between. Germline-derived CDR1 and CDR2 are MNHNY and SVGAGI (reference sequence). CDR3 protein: CASQGRGETQYF. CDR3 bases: TGTGCCAGCCAGGGACGGGGAGAGACCCAGTACTTC.

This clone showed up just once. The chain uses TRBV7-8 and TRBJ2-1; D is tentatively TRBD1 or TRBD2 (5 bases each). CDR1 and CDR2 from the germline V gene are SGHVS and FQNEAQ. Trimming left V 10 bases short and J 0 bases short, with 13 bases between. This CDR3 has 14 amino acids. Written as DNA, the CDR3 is TGTGCCACGGCCCGGGACCACTCCTACAATGAGCAGTTCTTC. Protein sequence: CATARDHSYNEQFF.

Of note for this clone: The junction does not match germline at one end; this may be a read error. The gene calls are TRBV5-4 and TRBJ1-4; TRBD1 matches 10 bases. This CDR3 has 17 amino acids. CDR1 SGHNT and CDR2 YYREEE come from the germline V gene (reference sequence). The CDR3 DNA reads TGCGCCAGCAGCCAAGGCGTTTCGACAGGGGGCAATGAAAAACTGTTTTTT. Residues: CASSQGVSTGGNEKLFF.

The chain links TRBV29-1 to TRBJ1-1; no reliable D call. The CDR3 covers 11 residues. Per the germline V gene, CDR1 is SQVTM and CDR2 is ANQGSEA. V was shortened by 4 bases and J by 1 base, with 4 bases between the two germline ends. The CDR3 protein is CSVAQNTEAFF. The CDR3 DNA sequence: TGCAGCGTTGCTCAGAACACTGAAGCTTTCTTT.

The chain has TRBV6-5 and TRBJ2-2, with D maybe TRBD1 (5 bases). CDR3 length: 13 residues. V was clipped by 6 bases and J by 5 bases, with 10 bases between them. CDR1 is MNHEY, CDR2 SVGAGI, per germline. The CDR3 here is CASRGRVTGELFF. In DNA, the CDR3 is TGTGCCAGCAGGGGCAGGGTAACCGGGGAGCTGTTTTTT.

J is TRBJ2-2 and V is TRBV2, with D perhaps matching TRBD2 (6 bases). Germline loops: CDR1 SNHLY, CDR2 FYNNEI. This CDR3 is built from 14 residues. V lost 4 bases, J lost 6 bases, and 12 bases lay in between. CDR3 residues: CASSVRLASGELFF. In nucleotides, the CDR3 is TGTGCCAGCAGTGTGCGGCTAGCGTCCGGGGAGCTGTTTTTT.

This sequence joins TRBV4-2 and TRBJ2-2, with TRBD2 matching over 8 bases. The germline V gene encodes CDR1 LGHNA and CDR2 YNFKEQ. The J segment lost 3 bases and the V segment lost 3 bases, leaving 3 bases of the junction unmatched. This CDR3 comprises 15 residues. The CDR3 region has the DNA TGTGCCAGCAGCCAGGCGGGAGGCTACACCGGGGAGCTGTTTTTT. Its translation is CASSQAGGYTGELFF.

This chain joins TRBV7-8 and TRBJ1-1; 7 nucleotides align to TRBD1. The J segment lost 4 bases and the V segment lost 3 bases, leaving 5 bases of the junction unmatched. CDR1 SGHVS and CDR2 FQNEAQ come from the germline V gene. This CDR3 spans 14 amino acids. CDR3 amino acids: CASSFYRGGTEAFF. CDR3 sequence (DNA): TGTGCCAGCAGCTTTTACAGGGGAGGCACTGAAGCTTTCTTT.

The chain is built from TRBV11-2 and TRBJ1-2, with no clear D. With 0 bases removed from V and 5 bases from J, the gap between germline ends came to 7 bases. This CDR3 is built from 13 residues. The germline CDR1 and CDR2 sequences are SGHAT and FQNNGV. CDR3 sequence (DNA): TGTGCCAGCAGCTTAGACGCGGGGTATGGCTACACCTTC. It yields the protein CASSLDAGYGYTF.

Written as DNA, the CDR3 is TGTGCCAGCCGAAGACAGGGTGAAACTCGCGAGCAGTACTTC. It encodes CASRRQGETREQYF. This sequence joins TRBV6-5 and TRBJ2-7; 7 nucleotides align to TRBD1. Germline V gene sequence: CDR1 MNHEY, CDR2 SVGAGI. The CDR3 runs 14 residues. The V segment lost 8 bases and the J segment 6 bases; nucleotides outside the gene matches: 13.

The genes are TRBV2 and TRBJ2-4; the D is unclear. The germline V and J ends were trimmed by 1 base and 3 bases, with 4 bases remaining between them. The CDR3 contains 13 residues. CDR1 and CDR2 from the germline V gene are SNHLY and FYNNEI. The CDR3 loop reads CASSEGFKNIQYF. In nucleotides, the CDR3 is TGTGCCAGCAGTGAAGGGTTCAAAAACATTCAGTACTTC.